This T cell receptor (beta chain) originates from a study of human T cells and chemical hapten exposure. TCRdb re-derived calls from the RACE reads in MiXCR, one entry per CDR3 protein. The sample shows approximately 400,000 distinct CDR3 sequences, less than 6.5% of them seen only once. Time point here: pre-sensitization, week 0. The treatment: therapeutic diphenylcyclopropenone sensitization with weekly scalp DPC. The sequencing used whole blood, collected in connection with sensitization to the hapten diphenylcyclopropenone (DPC). The sequence came from a woman between 50 and 59 years old with alopecia areata. Some clones in this sample may be carry-over from other donors' samples.

The CDR3 DNA reads TGCAGCGCATACGGACTAGCGGGCACAGATACGCAGTATTTT. Translating it yields CSAYGLAGTDTQYF. This chain joins TRBV29-1 and TRBJ2-3, with 10 bases matching TRBD2. Germline V lookup: CDR1 SQVTM, CDR2 ANQGSEA. The CDR3 runs to 14 residues. V lost 7 bases to trimming and J lost 1 base; unmatched junction nucleotides: 5.